What follows are 16 T cell receptor beta chains derived from one specimen sequenced in a study of T cells in Graves' hyperthyroidism and ophthalmopathy. Amplification of TCR beta CDR3 regions used RNA as the template. When the TCR CDR3 underwent first-round RT-PCR, the HTBI primer set was used. TCRdb re-analysed the multiplex PCR reads in MiXCR, keeping a single row per CDR3 protein. The repertoire consists of 350,000 or so distinct CDR3 sequences, with 15% to 20% occurring once and the leading ten covering around 15%. The material sequenced was blood. All receptors derive from a woman in her thirties or forties with Graves' ophthalmopathy.

This clonotype was counted only a few times. This chain uses TRBV3-1 with TRBJ2-7, with D unresolved. The CDR3 is 14 residues long. V was trimmed by 4 bases and J by 0 bases, leaving 10 bases between them. Germline CDR1 reads LGHDT; CDR2 reads YNNKEL (reference sequence). This chain's CDR3 is CASSLRTASYEQYF. The CDR3 bases are TGTGCCAGCAGCCTACGGACGGCCTCCTACGAGCAGTACTTC.

Ten or more counts support this clonotype. The rearrangement joins TRBV28 to TRBJ1-1; D is unresolved. This CDR3 comprises 14 residues. Germline V gene lookup returns CDR1 MDHEN and CDR2 SYDVKM. V dropped 5 bases and J dropped 1 base, with 11 bases sitting between them. The CDR3: CASSPWAENTEAFF. The DNA for the CDR3 is TGTGCCAGCAGTCCATGGGCGGAGAACACTGAAGCTTTCTTT.

On this clonotype itself: Given a much more abundant clone one base away, this may be a read error. The chain couples TRBV13 to TRBJ2-7, with 8 bases matching TRBD1. Germline assignment: CDR1 PRHDT and CDR2 FYEKMQ (reference sequence). CDR3 size: 15 residues. CDR3 DNA: TGTGTCAGCAGCCTGACAGGGGTAAGACACTACGAGCAGTACTTC. Its translation: CVSSLTGVRHYEQYF. Combining the CDR3 with reference TRBV13 and TRBJ2-7 gives the whole variable domain AAGVIQSPRHLIKEKRETATLKCYPIPRHDTVYWYQQGPGQDPQFLISFYEKMQSDKGSIPDRFSAQQFSDYHSELNMSSLELGDSALYFCVSSLTGVRHYEQYFGPGTRLTVT.

Here the CDR3 DNA reads TGTGCCAGCAGTTTGACAGGGGGCGCGAGCAATCAGCCCCAGCATTTT. It specifies CASSLTGGASNQPQHF. The rearrangement links TRBV6-5 to TRBJ1-5; 10 bases agree with TRBD1. Germline values: CDR1 MNHEY, CDR2 SVGAGI. The CDR3 loop spans 16 amino acids. V was pared by 4 bases and J by 1 base, with 4 bases of the junction left unmatched.

Many counts were recorded for this clonotype. The J gene is TRBJ2-7, the V gene TRBV20-1; D unresolved. Germline CDR1 and CDR2: DFQATT and SNEGSKA (reference sequence). The CDR3 consists of 14 residues. V lost 3 bases to trimming and J lost 4 bases, with 16 bases between them. CDR3 residues: CSASFETDPYEQYF. The CDR3 nucleotides are TGCAGTGCTAGCTTCGAGACTGACCCTTACGAGCAGTACTTC.

The chain has TRBV4-2 and TRBJ2-7; TRBD1 matches at 7 bases. The CDR3 loop spans 15 amino acids. V trimming: 1 base; J trimming: 2 bases; junction bases outside the gene matches: 5. Germline V gives CDR1 LGHNA, CDR2 YNFKEQ. CDR3 sequence reads: CASSQGTGVTYEQYF. CDR3 DNA: TGTGCCAGCAGCCAAGGGACAGGCGTCACCTACGAGCAGTACTTC.

The chain recombines TRBV6-2 or TRBV6-3 with TRBJ2-5, with 10 nucleotides matching TRBD2. The length of the CDR3 is 15 residues. After removal of 6 bases from V and 5 bases from J, the junction contained 9 bases not matched to a gene. CDR1 is MNHEY, CDR2 SVGEGT, per germline. The CDR3 loop is CASSYMSGRVETQYF. The CDR3 nucleotides read TGTGCCAGCAGCTACATGAGCGGGAGGGTGGAGACCCAGTACTTC.

In its sample, this clonotype was seen many times. The genes are TRBV12-3 or TRBV12-4 and TRBJ2-2; 7 nucleotides line up with TRBD1. This CDR3 has 17 residues. Trimming took 3 bases from V and 1 from J; bases not matched to a gene: 8. In DNA, the CDR3 is TGTGCCAGCAGTTTCGAAATAGGGACAGAGAACACCGGGGAGCTGTTTTTT. The encoded protein is CASSFEIGTENTGELFF.

This clonotype was counted at least ten times. V gene TRBV2 combines with J gene TRBJ2-7; 10 bases are shared with TRBD2. Looked up from germline, CDR1 is SNHLY and CDR2 is FYNNEI. V shed 6 bases and J 2 bases; nucleotides not matched to a gene: 7. The CDR3 spans 15 residues. CDR3 DNA sequence: TGTGCCAGCAGACCCACTAGCGGGAAGACCTACGAGCAGTACTTC. Translation: CASRPTSGKTYEQYF. Full variable domain (missing parts from reference TRBV2 and TRBJ2-7): EPEVTQTPSHQVTQMGQEVILRCVPISNHLYFYWYRQILGQKVEFLVSFYNNEISEKSEIFDDQFSVERPDGSNFTLKIRSTKLEDSAMYFCASRPTSGKTYEQYFGPGTRLTVT.

This clonotype was picked up many times. CDR3 in amino acids: CASVRAGNYGYTF. CDR3 coding DNA: TGTGCCAGTGTACGGGCCGGCAACTATGGCTACACCTTC. The V and J genes are TRBV6-5 and TRBJ1-2; D is unclear. This CDR3 is built from 13 residues. Trimming pared 9 bases from V and 2 bases from J, leaving 13 bases between. Germline CDR1 and CDR2: MNHEY and SVGAGI.

This clonotype was detected many times. This chain uses TRBV28 with TRBJ2-5; D is unclear. Trimming left V 4 bases short and J 7 bases short, with 13 bases between. Per the germline V gene, CDR1 is MDHEN and CDR2 is SYDVKM. The CDR3 totals 13 residues. The DNA of the CDR3 is TGTGCCAGCAGTTCCCCCCCCCCCGGGACCCAGTACTTC. Translating gives CASSSPPPGTQYF. The full variable domain, with the rest looked up from reference TRBV28 and TRBJ2-5, is DVKVTQSSRYLVKRTGEKVFLECVQDMDHENMFWYRQDPGLGLRLIYFSYDVKMKEKGDIPEGYSVSREKKERFSLILESASTNQTSMYLCASSSPPPGTQYFGPGTRLLVL.

The chain links TRBV6-4 to TRBJ2-2, with D perhaps assigned TRBD1 or TRBD2 (5 bases each). CDR3 length equals 14 residues. CDR1 and CDR2 from the germline V gene are MRHNA and SNTAGT. V dropped 3 bases and J dropped 0 bases, with 5 bases sitting between them. The CDR3 sequence: CASSEGANTGELFF. As DNA, the CDR3 is TGTGCCAGCAGTGAGGGGGCGAACACCGGGGAGCTGTTTTTT.

The genes are TRBV29-1 and TRBJ1-1; the match to TRBD1 covers 8 bases. Germline CDR1 and CDR2: SQVTM and ANQGSEA. Trimming cost V 5 bases and J 4 bases; bases outside gene matches: 6. This CDR3 is built from 13 residues. The CDR3, as DNA: TGCAGCGTTATCTCACAGGGGGGCACTGAAGCTTTCTTT. Translating it yields CSVISQGGTEAFF.

This clonotype has ten or more counts. This chain uses TRBV20-1 with TRBJ2-7; D might be TRBD2 (7 bases). The CDR3 is 15 residues long. The V end was cut by 5 bases, the J end by 0 bases, with 17 bases between. Germline V CDR1 and CDR2: DFQATT, SNEGSKA (reference sequence). CDR3 region: CSAPRGGGGSYEQYF. In DNA form, the CDR3 reads TGCAGTGCTCCAAGAGGGGGGGGAGGCTCCTACGAGCAGTACTTC.

The sample holds many counts of this clonotype. This sequence joins TRBV19 and TRBJ2-7; 8 bases align to TRBD2. Trimming took 3 bases from V and 6 from J; bases not matched to a gene: 7. CDR3 length equals 14 residues. CDR1 and CDR2 from the germline V gene are LNHDA and SQIVND (reference sequence). CDR3 residues: CASSMDSGISEQYF. DNA for the CDR3: TGTGCCAGTAGTATGGATAGCGGGATATCCGAGCAGTACTTC.

This clonotype has a count of ten or more. The rearrangement joins TRBV7-9 to TRBJ1-2; unclear D gene. This CDR3 has 14 residues. V gave up 4 bases and J gave up 1 base, with 10 bases separating them. Looked up from germline, CDR1 is SEHNR and CDR2 is FQNEAQ (reference sequence). In nucleotides, the CDR3 is TGTGCCAGCAGCTCCACACAGCATAACTATGGCTACACCTTC. Its protein is CASSSTQHNYGYTF.